This is a list of T cell receptor beta chains from one sample in a study of cytomegalovirus exposure and HLA in healthy donors. Some clones are missing from TCRdb's copy, which holds only in-frame ones; the method was immunoSEQ multiplex PCR. In the table there are over 80,000 clones, approximately 85% of which are singletons. The sample taken for sequencing was PBMCs. These receptors were taken from a man aged 35 to 55 in good health and CMV-seropositive. The CDR3 runs from the conserved cysteine through the conserved F or W. D genes are given only for firm matches. Some rows have no size entry. The others give once, few or many, or a class for an expanded clone.

TRBD2	once	TRBJ2-1	TRBV7-9	TGTGCCAGCGGGACCTCCAAGACTAGCGACTACAATGAGCAGTTCTTC	CASGTSKTSDYNEQFF
.	once	TRBJ2-6	TRBV7-6	TGTGCCAGCAGCCCCCGAGGAGAGGCGGCTGGGGCCAACGTCCTGACTTTC	CASSPRGEAAGANVLTF
TRBD2	.	TRBJ2-3	TRBV5-1	TGCGCCAGCAGCTGGAGGGAGGGAAGCACAGATACGCAGTATTTT	CASSWREGSTDTQYF
.	.	TRBJ1-2	TRBV5-1	TGCGCCAGCAGCTTGGGAGGGATTGGAGGGGATGGCTACACCTTC	CASSLGGIGGDGYTF
TRBD1	.	TRBJ2-7	TRBV5-1	TGCGCCAGCAGCATTTCTCCGGGACAGGGGGCGAGGGAGCAGTACTTC	CASSISPGQGAREQYF
TRBD1	.	TRBJ1-2	TRBV6-5	TGTGCCAGCACCGAGACAGGGGGAGGCTACACCTTC	CASTETGGGYTF
.	.	TRBJ1-2	TRBV2	TGTGCCAGCAGCCTGGGGGGGGGCTATGGCTACACCTTC	CASSLGGGYGYTF
TRBD1	.	TRBJ2-7	TRBV11-2	TGTGCCAGCAGCTTAATCAAGGGGGCAGGGTACGAGCAGTACTTC	CASSLIKGAGYEQYF
.	.	TRBJ2-7	TRBV6-6	TGTGCCAGCAGTTACTCGGCCAGGGTCTACGAGCAGTACTTC	CASSYSARVYEQYF
.	.	TRBJ1-2	TRBV19	TGTGCCAGTAGTATAACAGGGCGCGATGGCTACACCTTC	CASSITGRDGYTF
TRBD1	once	TRBJ1-2	TRBV9	TGTGCCAGCAGCGCCACCTCCGGGACAGGGAACTATGGCTACACCTTC	CASSATSGTGNYGYTF
.	once	TRBJ2-3	TRBV6-5	TGTGCCAGCAGTTCAGGGGCAGATACGCAGTATTTT	CASSSGADTQYF
TRBD2	.	TRBJ2-2	TRBV7-9	TGTTCCAGCAGCCCCCCTTCTAGCGGGGGATACACCCGGGAGCTGTTTTTT	CSSSPPSSGGYTRELFF
.	.	TRBJ2-3	TRBV4-1	TGCGCCAGCAGCCAAGCCTCTGAACTAACAGATACGCAGTATTTT	CASSQASELTDTQYF
.	.	TRBJ1-5	TRBV4-1	TGCGCCAGCAGCCAAGAGCGTTCGGGGGGCTTCGGTCAGCCCCAGCATTTT	CASSQERSGGFGQPQHF
.	.	TRBJ1-4	TRBV6-1	TGTGCCAGCAGTCCGCGCGCCTTGGCTAATGAAAAACTGTTTTTT	CASSPRALANEKLFF
.	.	TRBJ2-3	TRBV14	TGTGCCAGCAGCGATGGTGGGCCAACAGATACGCAGTATTTT	CASSDGGPTDTQYF
.	.	TRBJ2-3	TRBV28	TGTGCCAGCAGGGGGGGTGGCACAGATACGCAGTATTTT	CASRGGGTDTQYF
TRBD2	once	TRBJ2-1	TRBV19	TGTGCCAGTAGGACTCCTGGCGGGAGGGCCGATGAGCAGTTCTTC	CASRTPGGRADEQFF
.	.	TRBJ2-2	TRBV19	TGTGCCAGTAGTCCCCAGCCGGGGTCGCCAGGGGAGCTGTTTTTT	CASSPQPGSPGELFF
.	.	TRBJ1-1	TRBV28	TGTGCCAGCAGTTCTGCAATTTCGGGTTTTGAGCGGCAAGCTTTCTTT	CASSSAISGFERQAFF
TRBD1	few	TRBJ1-4	TRBV7-9	TGTGCCAGCAGCTCCGGACAGGGAGGCGAAAAACTGTTTTTT	CASSSGQGGEKLFF
TRBD1	once	TRBJ1-1	TRBV11-2	TGTGCCAGCAGTTCACGGGGAGACAGGGGAGCTTTCTTT	CASSSRGDRGAFF
TRBD1	.	TRBJ2-3	TRBV5-1	TGCGCCAGCAGCTTAGGCCCCAGGGGGACAGATACGCAGTATTTT	CASSLGPRGTDTQYF
TRBD2	.	TRBJ2-2	TRBV18	TGTGCCAGCTCTCGGGGAGCGGGAGAAATCGGGGAGCTGTTTTTT	CASSRGAGEIGELFF
TRBD2	.	TRBJ2-2	TRBV30	TGTGCCTGGAGTTCGGGACTAGCGGGGGGACACACCGGGGAGCTGTTTTTT	CAWSSGLAGGHTGELFF
TRBD1	.	TRBJ1-1	TRBV6-5	TGTGCCAGCTACGGGACAGTTAACACTGAAGCTTTCTTT	CASYGTVNTEAFF
.	.	TRBJ2-6	TRBV19	TGTGCCAGTAATCTCCAGCGTGGCTCTGGGGCCAACGTCCTGACTTTC	CASNLQRGSGANVLTF
.	.	TRBJ1-4	TRBV19	TGTGCCAGTACCTCGCTGGAGGCAACTAATGAAAAACTGTTTTTT	CASTSLEATNEKLFF
TRBD1	.	TRBJ1-2	TRBV29-1	TGCAGCGTTGAAGATGACGGACAGGGGTATGGCTACACCTTC	CSVEDDGQGYGYTF
TRBD1	few	TRBJ1-2	TRBV2	TGTGCCAGCAGTGAAGGGACAGGGGTGTTTTATGGCTACACCTTC	CASSEGTGVFYGYTF
.	.	TRBJ1-1	TRBV30	TGTGCCTGGGACGCGAGGAAGACTGAAGCTTTCTTT	CAWDARKTEAFF
.	.	TRBJ2-7	TRBV5-1	TGCGCCAGCAGCTTGGGGGGCGACAAAGAGCAGTACTTC	CASSLGGDKEQYF
.	.	TRBJ1-2	TRBV10-3	TGTGCCATCAGGATACCGGGTTATGGCTACACCTTC	CAIRIPGYGYTF
.	.	TRBJ1-1	TRBV5-1	TGCGCCAGCAGCTTGGCCGCGGGAAGCACTGAAGCTTTCTTT	CASSLAAGSTEAFF
.	few	TRBJ2-7	TRBV6-6	TGTGCCAGCAGCGAGCCGGGACTTACGGTCTACGAGCAGTACTTC	CASSEPGLTVYEQYF
TRBD1	few	TRBJ2-2	TRBV28	TGTGCCAGCTACCGGGGACAGGGCCTAAACACCGGGGAGCTGTTTTTT	CASYRGQGLNTGELFF
TRBD2	.	TRBJ2-7	TRBV2	TGTGCCAGCACCATACTAGCGGGAGGATCCATTAATTACGAGCAGTACTTC	CASTILAGGSINYEQYF